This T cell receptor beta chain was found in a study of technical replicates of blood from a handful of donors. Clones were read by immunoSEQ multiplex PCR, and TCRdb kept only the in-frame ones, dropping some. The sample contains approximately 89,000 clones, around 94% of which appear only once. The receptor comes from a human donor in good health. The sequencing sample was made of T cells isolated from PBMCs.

Here the CDR3 reads CASSLYGTRSYEQYF. CDR3 coding DNA: TGTGCCAGCAGTTTATATGGGACTAGATCCTACGAGCAGTACTTC. The V and J genes are TRBV27 and TRBJ2-7; 8 nucleotides match TRBD2. Looked up from germline, CDR1 is MNHEY and CDR2 is SMNVEV (reference sequence). This CDR3 comprises 15 residues. After removal of 1 base from V and 1 base from J, the junction contained 3 bases not matched to a gene.